The T cell receptor (beta chain) under discussion was sequenced for a study of blood T cell repertoires in COVID-19 (dated by TCRdb to the early 2020s). At the level of the whole study: Samples covering the acute and convalescent phases of COVID-19 were provided by collaborators in the United States, Italy and Spain. The repertoires were released in a freely available public database intended as a resource for research on the immune response to SARS-CoV-2. Where available, HLA class I and class II types were taken from metadata supplied by the sample provider and were not determined by assay-based typing. The samples were drawn from two sources: the first 160 participants of the ongoing ImmuneRACE study, and fewer than 1,500 subjects contributed by 6 global collaborators. Subjects who had been exposed to COVID-19, were actively infected with it, or had recovered from it provided the deeply sampled blood TCRbeta repertoires that made up the dataset. The prospective study material was composed of cDNA or gDNA derived from T cells, B-cell-depleted T cells, or PBMCs. Sample metadata almost always included a de-identified subject ID, COVID-19 status, age in years and sex. Broader findings and caveats from the paper: The amount of clinical and demographic metadata varied by source and participant and was provided uncurated.

The immunoSEQ Assay, a bias-controlled multiplex PCR, was used to amplify TCRbeta CDR3 regions from genomic DNA. On the study's bioinformatics: The number of nucleated cells in each sample was estimated from the amplification of reference gene primers within the assay. To quantify the absolute abundance of each unique TCRbeta CDR3 rearrangement, sequence reads were collapsed and filtered. For each sample, productive Simpson clonality was calculated as the square root of Simpson's diversity index over productive rearrangements. The source is immuneACCESS, and TCRdb retained only in-frame sequences with V and J called. Part of the clones is not carried over; for the studies checked, unresolved V genes explain less than half of this, and the remainder is unexplained. Clonal size and the V and J genes are those of that table, whereas D and trimming came from the DNA. Present in this sample are 380,000 or so clones, 87% of which were seen just once. The ten largest make up approximately 1.2% of the sample.

This clone came up once. Its binding antigen is unknown. No base quality values were provided; no much bigger clone lies one nucleotide off. Enrolling through a virtual design, the prospective study's participants ranged in age from roughly 18 to 90 years and lived across 20 to 25 United States geographic areas. To assign participants to cohorts, the prospective study relied on clinical history that participants themselves reported in a screening survey and a study questionnaire. ImmuneRACE Cohort 3 recovered participants were defined by two consecutive negative NP/OP PCR tests, healthcare professional clearance, or symptom resolution. Each participant in the prospective study had whole blood, serum and a nasopharyngeal or oropharyngeal swab collected by mobile phlebotomists. Over an approximately two-month period, participants in the prospective study had the option of providing additional blood draws and questionnaires. Before DNA extraction, prospective study blood samples were shipped either frozen or at room temperature.

The CDR3 contains 13 residues, cysteine and phenylalanine counted. Only CDR3 DNA is held: 39 bases, read in frame from base 1. In the germline V gene, CDR1 corresponds to MNHEY and CDR2 to SVGEGT. Trimming takes 4 bases from V and 11 bases from J, and the germline ends sit 12 bases apart. Sequenced: PBMCs or T cells enriched from blood (not recorded which). The chain was built from TRBV6-2 or TRBV6-3 and TRBJ1-6, with TRBD1 as a weak D call on 5 bases. This clonotype was obtained from a young man who had recovered from COVID-19. The DNA sequence reads TGTGCCAGCAGTTTCCCACCAGGGACACCCCTCCACTTT. It encodes CASSFPPGTPLHF.